The clone carrying this T cell receptor (beta chain) came up once. Antigen specificity is unknown. This record belongs to a study of cytomegalovirus exposure and HLA in healthy donors. Findings and limits, study-wide: It was reported that TCR beta sequences correctly inferred the HLA-A and HLA-B alleles for most subjects. Generally TCR sequences proved uncommon, though certain public TCRs appeared in numerous donors.

J was trimmed by 4 bases and V by 4 bases; bases with no gene match: 13. This CDR3 comprises 17 residues. Germline values: CDR1 MDHEN, CDR2 SYDVKM. The PCR contained 60 Vbeta and 13 Jbeta primers. Only in-frame clones appear in the TCRdb table, and some are missing; sequencing was by immunoSEQ multiplex PCR. The repertoire has roughly 100,000 clones, approximately 81% of them found once; the top ten carry roughly 1.2%. What was sequenced was PBMCs. This clonotype originated in a man aged 30 to 39 in good health and CMV-seronegative. The chain links TRBV28 to TRBJ2-7; 10 bases match TRBD2. The CDR3 loop reads CASSSSGLAVPRYEQYF. In DNA, the CDR3 is TGTGCCAGCAGTTCCTCCGGACTAGCGGTTCCCCGGTACGAGCAGTACTTC.